This T cell receptor beta chain was obtained from a study of T cells in Graves' hyperthyroidism and ophthalmopathy. The length of the CDR3 is 11 residues. CDR1 DFQATT and CDR2 SNEGSKA come from the germline V gene (reference sequence). V shed 4 bases and J shed 4 bases, with 7 bases lying between them. This clonotype was counted a few times. Regions amplified from RNA transcripts were the TCR beta CDR3 regions. The TCR CDR3 first-round RT-PCR relied on the HTBI primer set. Via MiXCR, TCRdb re-called the multiplex PCR reads, giving one row per CDR3 protein. The sample lists about 600,000 distinct CDR3 sequences, about 15% occurring once.

The sequence came from a woman aged 50 to 65 with Graves' ophthalmopathy. The V and J genes are TRBV20-1 and TRBJ1-1; D unclear. Sequences were obtained from blood. CDR3 coding DNA: TGCAGTGCTAAAGGGATCACTGAAGCTTTCTTT. It codes for CSAKGITEAFF.